Shown below are 14 T cell receptor beta chains from a single sample sequenced in a study of cytomegalovirus exposure and HLA in healthy donors. Primers: 60 Vbeta forward and 13 Jbeta reverse. Only in-frame clones appear in the TCRdb table, and some are missing; sequencing was by immunoSEQ multiplex PCR. The sample shows around 140,000 clones, 61% of them seen only once. Sequencing used PBMCs. These receptors came from a male donor in good health and CMV-seronegative.

CDR3 region: CASSVGLAPYEQYF. In DNA, the CDR3 is TGTGCCAGCAGCGTAGGACTAGCCCCCTACGAGCAGTACTTC. The chain has TRBV9 and TRBJ2-7; 7 positions match TRBD2. V was pared by 0 bases and J by 2 bases, with 2 bases of the junction left unmatched. The germline V gene encodes CDR1 SGDLS and CDR2 YYNGEE. The CDR3 runs 14 residues.

The V gene is TRBV10-3, the J gene TRBJ1-5; perhaps TRBD1 as D (6 bases). Germline V CDR1 and CDR2: ENHRY, SYGVKD. The CDR3 loop spans 13 amino acids. V was pared by 6 bases and J by 3 bases, with 9 bases between. CDR3 sequence: CAIRGHLNQPQHF. CDR3 in DNA: TGTGCCATCAGGGGACACCTCAATCAGCCCCAGCATTTT.

The chain is built from TRBV7-6 and TRBJ1-4, with TRBD1 identical over 9 bases. After removal of 0 bases from V and 4 bases from J, the junction contained 3 bases not matched to a gene. The CDR3 covers 16 residues. Germline V gives CDR1 SGHVS, CDR2 FNYEAQ. The CDR3 sequence: CASSLAGQGDNEKLFF. CDR3 DNA sequence: TGTGCCAGCAGCTTAGCGGGACAGGGAGATAATGAAAAACTGTTTTTT.

This clone was picked up a small number of times. The V gene is TRBV5-1, the J gene TRBJ2-7; 8 nucleotides match TRBD1. The germline V gene has CDR1 SGHRS and CDR2 YFSETQ. J lost 5 bases, V lost 0 bases, and 7 bases had no gene match. The CDR3 loop spans 15 amino acids. The CDR3 DNA reads TGCGCCAGCAGCTTGGGACAGGGGCTTTGGGACGAGCAGTACTTC. This gives the protein CASSLGQGLWDEQYF.

This chain joins TRBV5-6 and TRBJ2-5; 11 bases align to TRBD2. The J call may be in error: the DNA end matches TRBJ2-7 better. Germline lookup yields CDR1 SGHDT and CDR2 YYEEEE. CDR3 length: 15 amino acids. The DNA for the CDR3 is TGTGCCAGCAGCCCGCTAGCGGGGGGTAACTACGAGCAGTACTTC. This sequence encodes CASSPLAGGNYEQYF.

The V call is TRBV7-2, the J call TRBJ2-1; 9 bases are a match to TRBD2. This CDR3 comprises 14 residues. Germline lookup yields CDR1 SGHTA and CDR2 FQGNSA. J was trimmed by 6 bases and V by 5 bases; bases with no gene match: 5. The CDR3 nucleotides are TGTGCCAGCAGCCGTCTAGCGGGGCCCAATGAGCAGTTCTTC. This translates into CASSRLAGPNEQFF.

The CDR3 DNA is TGTGCCAGCAGGGGACAGGGGTGGAACACTGAAGCTTTCTTT. It translates to CASRGQGWNTEAFF. The rearrangement links TRBV2 to TRBJ1-1; 10 nucleotides agree with TRBD1. The CDR3 consists of 14 residues. The V gene end was trimmed by 6 bases and the J gene end by 1 base; junction bases not matched to a gene: 2. Germline values: CDR1 SNHLY, CDR2 FYNNEI. The whole variable domain, filled in from reference TRBV2 and TRBJ1-1, reads EPEVTQTPSHQVTQMGQEVILRCVPISNHLYFYWYRQILGQKVEFLVSFYNNEISEKSEIFDDQFSVERPDGSNFTLKIRSTKLEDSAMYFCASRGQGWNTEAFFGQGTRLTVV.

The chain combines TRBV10-3 with TRBJ2-5; D is possibly TRBD1 (6 bases). V lost 2 bases and J lost 2, with 9 bases in between. Germline V gene data show CDR1 as ENHRY and CDR2 as SYGVKD. The CDR3 extends over 14 amino acids. CDR3 region: CAISETGQQETQYF. The CDR3, as DNA: TGTGCCATCAGTGAGACTGGACAGCAAGAGACCCAGTACTTC.

The chain employs TRBV7-2 and TRBJ2-3, with TRBD1 identical over 9 bases. CDR1 is SGHTA, CDR2 FQGNSA, per germline. Unmatched junction bases numbered 4, after V lost 3 bases and J lost 3 bases. The CDR3 is made up of 15 amino acids. The CDR3 nucleotides read TGTGCCAGCAGCTTCGACAGGGGGGGGACAGATACGCAGTATTTT. It yields the protein CASSFDRGGTDTQYF.

V usage is TRBV7-6 and J usage is TRBJ2-6, with D unresolved. The V end was cut by 3 bases, the J end by 0 bases, with 3 bases between. Germline V gene sequence: CDR1 SGHVS, CDR2 FNYEAQ. This CDR3 spans 14 amino acids. The chain's CDR3 is CASSFNSGANVLTF. The CDR3 DNA reads TGTGCCAGCAGCTTCAACTCTGGGGCCAACGTCCTGACTTTC.

The V and J genes are TRBV7-2 and TRBJ2-2; TRBD2 matches at 7 bases. J was trimmed by 6 bases and V by 2 bases; bases with no gene match: 3. The CDR3 consists of 14 residues. Germline V gives CDR1 SGHTA, CDR2 FQGNSA. The CDR3 DNA reads as TGTGCCAGCAGCTTAACCCGGGAGGCCGGGGAGCTGTTTTTT. Amino acid sequence: CASSLTREAGELFF.

This clone occurred a few times. V gene TRBV11-2 combines with J gene TRBJ2-5; 7 positions match TRBD2. In germline, CDR1 is SGHAT, CDR2 FQNNGV. The CDR3 loop spans 17 amino acids. V lost 1 base to trimming and J lost 3 bases; unmatched junction nucleotides: 11. The CDR3 DNA follows: TGTGCCAGCAGCTTAGTAGTACGGGGCGGGGGAGAAGAGACCCAGTACTTC. Protein sequence: CASSLVVRGGGEETQYF.

This clone appeared a single time. The gene calls are TRBV30 and TRBJ1-1; 10 positions match TRBD1. The CDR3 covers 15 residues. J lost 3 bases, V lost 4 bases, and 8 bases had no gene match. Germline CDR1 and CDR2: GTSNPN and SVGIG (reference sequence). In DNA form, the CDR3 reads TGTGCCTGGAAGACAGGGGGCCTGGGAGACACTGAAGCTTTCTTT. Its translation is CAWKTGGLGDTEAFF.

In this sample, this clone turned up a few times. This chain connects TRBV5-1 to TRBJ2-1, with D uncertain. Per the germline V gene, CDR1 is SGHRS and CDR2 is YFSETQ. CDR3 length: 15 residues. Trimming cost V 0 bases and J 1 base, with 8 bases left between them. The CDR3 protein is CASSLDAGSYNEQFF. The CDR3 bases are TGCGCCAGCAGCTTGGACGCAGGATCCTACAATGAGCAGTTCTTC.